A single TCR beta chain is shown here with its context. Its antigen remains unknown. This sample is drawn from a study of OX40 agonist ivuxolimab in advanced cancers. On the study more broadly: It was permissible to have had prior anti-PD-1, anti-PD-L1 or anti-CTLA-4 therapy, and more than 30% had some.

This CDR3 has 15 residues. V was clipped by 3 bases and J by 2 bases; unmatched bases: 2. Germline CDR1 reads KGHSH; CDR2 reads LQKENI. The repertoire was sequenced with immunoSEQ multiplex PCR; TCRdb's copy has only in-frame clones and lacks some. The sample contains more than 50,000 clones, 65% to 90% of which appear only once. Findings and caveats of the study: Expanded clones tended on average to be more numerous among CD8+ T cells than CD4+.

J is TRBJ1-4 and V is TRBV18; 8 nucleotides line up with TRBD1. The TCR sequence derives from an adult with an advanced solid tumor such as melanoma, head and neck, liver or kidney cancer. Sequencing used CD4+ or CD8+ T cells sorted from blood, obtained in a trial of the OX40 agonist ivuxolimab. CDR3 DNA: TGTGCCAGCTCACCTAGGGACAGGACTAATGAAAAACTGTTTTTT. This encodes CASSPRDRTNEKLFF. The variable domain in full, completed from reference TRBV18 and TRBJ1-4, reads NAGVMQNPRHLVRRRGQEARLRCSPMKGHSHVYWYRQLPEEGLKFMVYLQKENIIDESGMPKERFSAEFPKEGPSILRIQQVVRGDSAAYFCASSPRDRTNEKLFFGSGTQLSVL.